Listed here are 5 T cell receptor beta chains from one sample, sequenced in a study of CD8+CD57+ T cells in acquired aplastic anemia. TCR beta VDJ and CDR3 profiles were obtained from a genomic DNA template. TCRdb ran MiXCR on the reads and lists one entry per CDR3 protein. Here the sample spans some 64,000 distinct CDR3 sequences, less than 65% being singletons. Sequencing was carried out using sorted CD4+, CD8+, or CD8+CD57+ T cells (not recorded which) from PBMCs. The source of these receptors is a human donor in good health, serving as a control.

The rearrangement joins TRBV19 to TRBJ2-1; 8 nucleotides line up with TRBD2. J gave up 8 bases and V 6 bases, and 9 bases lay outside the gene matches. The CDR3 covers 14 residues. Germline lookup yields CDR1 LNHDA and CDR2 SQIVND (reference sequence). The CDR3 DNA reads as TGTGCCAGTAGGACTAGCGAAAAACTGGATGAGCAGTTCTTC. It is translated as CASRTSEKLDEQFF.

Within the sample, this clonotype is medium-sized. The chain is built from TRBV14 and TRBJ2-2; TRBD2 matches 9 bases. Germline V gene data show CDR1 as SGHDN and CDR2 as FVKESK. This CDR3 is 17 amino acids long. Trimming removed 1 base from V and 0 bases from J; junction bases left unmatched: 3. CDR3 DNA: TGTGCCAGCAGCCAAGCCCGACTAGCGGCGAACACCGGGGAGCTGTTTTTT. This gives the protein CASSQARLAANTGELFF.

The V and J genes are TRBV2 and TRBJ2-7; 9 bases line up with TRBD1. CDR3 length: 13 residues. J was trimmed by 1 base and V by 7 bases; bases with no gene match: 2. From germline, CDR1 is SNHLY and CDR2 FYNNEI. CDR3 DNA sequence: TGTGCCAGCACCGGACAGGGGTCCTACGAGCAGTACTTC. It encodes CASTGQGSYEQYF.

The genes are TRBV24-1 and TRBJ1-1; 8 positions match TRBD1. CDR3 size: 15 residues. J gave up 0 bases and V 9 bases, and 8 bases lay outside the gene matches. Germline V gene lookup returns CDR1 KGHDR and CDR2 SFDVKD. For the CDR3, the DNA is TGTGCCACCGGCGACAGGGGAAAATTGAACACTGAAGCTTTCTTT. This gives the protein CATGDRGKLNTEAFF.

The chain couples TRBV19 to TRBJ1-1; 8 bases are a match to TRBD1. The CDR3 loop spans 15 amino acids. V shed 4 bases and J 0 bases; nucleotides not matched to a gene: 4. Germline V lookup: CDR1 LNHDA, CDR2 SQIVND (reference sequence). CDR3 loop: CASSTRDRMNTEAFF. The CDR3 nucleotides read TGTGCCAGTAGTACCCGGGACAGGATGAACACTGAAGCTTTCTTT.